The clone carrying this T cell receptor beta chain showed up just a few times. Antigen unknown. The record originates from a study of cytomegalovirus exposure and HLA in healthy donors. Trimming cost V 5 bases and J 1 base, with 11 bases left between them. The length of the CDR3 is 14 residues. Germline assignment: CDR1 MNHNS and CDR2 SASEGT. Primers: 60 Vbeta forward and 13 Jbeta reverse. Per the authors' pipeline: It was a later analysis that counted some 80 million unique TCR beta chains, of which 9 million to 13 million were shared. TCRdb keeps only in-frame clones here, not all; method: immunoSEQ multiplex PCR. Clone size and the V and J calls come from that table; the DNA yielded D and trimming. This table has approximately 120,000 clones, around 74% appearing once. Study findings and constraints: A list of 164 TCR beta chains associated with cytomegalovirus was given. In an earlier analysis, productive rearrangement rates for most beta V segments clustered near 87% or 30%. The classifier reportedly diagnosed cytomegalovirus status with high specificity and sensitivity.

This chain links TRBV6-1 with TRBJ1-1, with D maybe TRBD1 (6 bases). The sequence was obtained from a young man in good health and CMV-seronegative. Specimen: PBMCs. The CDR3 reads CASSYTGKNTEAFF. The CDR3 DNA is TGTGCCAGCAGTTATACAGGGAAGAACACTGAAGCTTTCTTT.